A selection of T cell receptor beta chains follows, all from one sample in a study of blood T cell repertoires in COVID-19. The data were produced by immunoSEQ multiplex PCR, yet TCRdb's version contains in-frame clones alone and is incomplete. In the table there are around 100,000 clones, roughly 85% of which are singletons. Sequencing input: peripheral blood. The receptors here all came from a woman in her seventies with acute or convalescent COVID-19. The CDR3 runs from the conserved cysteine through the conserved F or W.

v_gene,j_gene,CDR3aa
TRBV2,TRBJ2-5,CASRYNSQETQYF
TRBV12-3/TRBV12-4,TRBJ1-2,CASSPAFYGYTF
TRBV15,TRBJ1-3,CATSIDRDGNTIYF
TRBV14,TRBJ2-3,CASRGWVSDTQYF
TRBV28,TRBJ2-4,CASSFGLAGGLGIQYF
TRBV4-1,TRBJ1-2,CASSQELNYGYTF
TRBV28,TRBJ1-4,CASSNGDMGEKLFF
TRBV6-5,TRBJ1-1,CASSYKGRGEAFF
TRBV11-2,TRBJ1-2,CASSLDQGLSGYGYTF
TRBV27,TRBJ1-1,CASSPKRDLNTEAFF
TRBV14,TRBJ2-7,CASSHSTGFSLEQYF